A selection of T cell receptor beta chains follows, all from one sample in a study of cytomegalovirus exposure and HLA in healthy donors. The protocol was immunoSEQ multiplex PCR, while the TCRdb copy is restricted to in-frame clones and leaves out a portion. The sample includes roughly 250,000 clones, approximately 90% seen only once; the top ten take 2.5% to 3%. The sample taken for sequencing was PBMCs. All receptors come from a man aged 18 to 30 in good health and CMV-seronegative. The CDR3 runs from the conserved cysteine through the conserved F or W. D genes are given only for firm matches. A clone size is listed for some rows: how often the clone was seen (once, few, many), or a class if it is expanded.

d_call	v_call	j_call	clone_size	cdr3_aa	cdr3_nt
NA	TRBV6-5	TRBJ1-2	many	CASSRQPQLNYGYTF	TGTGCCAGCAGTCGCCAACCACAGCTAAACTATGGCTACACCTTC
NA	TRBV5-1	TRBJ1-5	NA	CASKDGDNQPQHF	TGCGCCAGCAAGGACGGGGACAATCAGCCCCAGCATTTT
NA	TRBV7-8	TRBJ2-4	NA	CASSLLAKTEYLAKNIQYF	TGTGCCAGCAGCCTCCTGGCCAAGACAGAATATCTAGCCAAAAACATTCAGTACTTC
NA	TRBV7-2	TRBJ2-5	NA	CASSSRGMPILEETQYF	TGTGCCAGCAGCTCGCGGGGAATGCCGATCCTTGAGGAGACCCAGTACTTC
TRBD1	TRBV18	TRBJ1-6	few	CASSPLTGVNSPLHF	TGTGCCAGCTCACCGTTGACAGGGGTTAATTCACCCCTCCACTTT
NA	TRBV7-8	TRBJ2-3	once	CASSLAVYRGQYF	TGTGCCAGCAGCTTAGCGGTCTACCGGGGGCAGTATTTT
TRBD1	TRBV28	TRBJ2-7	NA	CASSLDRGYGVDNEQYF	TGTGCCAGCAGTTTGGACAGGGGTTACGGTGTGGACAACGAGCAGTACTTC
NA	TRBV7-6	TRBJ2-7	NA	CASSLGQEQYF	TGTGCCAGCAGCTTAGGTCAGGAGCAGTACTTC
TRBD1	TRBV27	TRBJ1-3	NA	CASSRTGGWDTIYF	TGTGCCAGCAGTAGGACAGGGGGATGGGACACCATATATTTT
NA	TRBV19	TRBJ2-2	once	CASSRQDGELFF	TGTGCCAGCAGTCGCCAGGACGGGGAGCTGTTTTTT
NA	TRBV5-4	TRBJ2-2	NA	CASSVGPGTGELFF	TGTGCCAGCAGTGTGGGGCCGGGCACCGGGGAGCTGTTTTTT
TRBD2	TRBV7-7	TRBJ2-3	few	CASSPVAGGLDTQYF	TGTGCCAGCAGCCCCGTAGCGGGAGGTCTAGATACGCAGTATTTT
NA	TRBV7-2	TRBJ1-2	NA	CASSARGGLGEYGYTF	TGTGCCAGCAGCGCCCGGGGGGGGCTCGGCGAATATGGCTACACCTTC
TRBD1	TRBV11-3	TRBJ1-1	few	CASSSGQGENTEAFF	TGTGCCAGCAGCTCTGGACAGGGTGAGAACACTGAAGCTTTCTTT
NA	TRBV7-9	TRBJ2-3	NA	CASSLPPGSTQYF	TGTGCCAGCAGCTTACCGCCGGGGTCTACGCAGTATTTT
NA	TRBV15	TRBJ1-5	once	CATSTSGAGSNQPQHF	TGTGCCACCAGTACCTCAGGGGCTGGAAGCAATCAGCCCCAGCATTTT